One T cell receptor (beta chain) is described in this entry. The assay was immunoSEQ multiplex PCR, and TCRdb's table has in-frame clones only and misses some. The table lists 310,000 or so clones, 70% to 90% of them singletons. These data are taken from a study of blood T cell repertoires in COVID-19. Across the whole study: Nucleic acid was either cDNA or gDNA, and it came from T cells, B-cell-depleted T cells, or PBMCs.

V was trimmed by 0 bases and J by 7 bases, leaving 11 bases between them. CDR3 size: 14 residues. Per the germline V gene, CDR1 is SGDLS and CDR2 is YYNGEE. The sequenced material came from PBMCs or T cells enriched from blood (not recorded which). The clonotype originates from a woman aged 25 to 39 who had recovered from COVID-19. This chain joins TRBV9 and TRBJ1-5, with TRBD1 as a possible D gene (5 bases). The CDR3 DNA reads TGTGCCAGCAGCGTAGGGGAGGGGAGGCAGCCCCAGCATTTT. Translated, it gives CASSVGEGRQPQHF.